This T cell receptor beta chain appears in the sequencing data of a study of technical replicates of blood from a few donors. The ends were cut back, 2 bases at V and 4 bases at J, with 11 bases in the middle. This CDR3 is 14 amino acids long. Germline CDR1 and CDR2: GTSNPN and SVGIG (reference sequence). Measured with immunoSEQ multiplex PCR; TCRdb has only the in-frame clones, and not every one. The sample consists of 85,000 to 100,000 clones, roughly 96% of them appearing once. Ten or more counts support this clone. This chain joins TRBV30 and TRBJ2-2, with TRBD1 as a possible D gene (6 bases). The origin of this receptor is a human donor in good health. The sequenced sample was T cells isolated from PBMCs. Written as DNA, the CDR3 is TGTGCCTGGAGTCAGGGACACTTCACCGGGGAGCTGTTTTTT. As protein: CAWSQGHFTGELFF.